This T cell receptor beta chain came from a study of blood T cell repertoires in COVID-19. About the study: Samples of COVID-19 (acute and convalescent) were obtained from the United States, Italy and Spain. PBMCs, B-cell-depleted T cells, or T cells provided the cDNA or gDNA that made up the material.

After removal of 5 bases from V and 1 base from J, the junction contained 9 bases not matched to a gene. Germline V gene data show CDR1 as MDHEN and CDR2 as SYDVKM. The CDR3 runs 16 residues. The table came from immunoSEQ multiplex PCR; TCRdb's copy has only in-frame clones and leaves some out. The sample comprises about 90,000 clones, over 80% of which are singletons, and roughly 32% rests with the top ten. The origin of this receptor is a woman over 75 with active or convalescent COVID-19. Sequencing was carried out using peripheral blood. The chain uses TRBV28 and TRBJ2-7; 9 nucleotides match TRBD1. The CDR3 coding sequence is TGTGCCAGCAGTCCACCGGGACAGGGCTCATCCTACGAGCAGTACTTC. Translation: CASSPPGQGSSYEQYF.